The 23 T cell receptor beta chains presented below share a single source sample, sequenced in a study of blood T cell repertoires in COVID-19. Clones were read by immunoSEQ multiplex PCR, and TCRdb kept only the in-frame ones, dropping some. Among 250,000 to 300,000 clones, around 91% were seen once, and the ten largest hold around 13%. Sequenced input: peripheral blood. The receptors here all came from an older woman with acute or convalescent COVID-19.

This chain joins TRBV28 and TRBJ2-7; perhaps TRBD2 as D (5 bases). There are 14 residues in the CDR3. V lost 2 bases to trimming and J lost 4 bases, with 12 bases between them. CDR1 and CDR2 (germline): MDHEN, SYDVKM. DNA of the CDR3: TGTGCCAGCAGTTTAAGGTTCGGGGATTACGAGCAGTACTTC. It specifies CASSLRFGDYEQYF.

The V and J genes are TRBV24-1 and TRBJ1-2, with a tentative D call TRBD1 (6 bases). The V gene lost 4 bases and the J gene lost 3 bases, with 17 bases spanning the gap. Germline values: CDR1 KGHDR, CDR2 SFDVKD. The CDR3 length is 16 residues. CDR3 nucleotide sequence: TGTGCCACCAGTGACCCCTCCCTTTCAGGGGACTATGGCTACACCTTC. Its protein product is CATSDPSLSGDYGYTF.

The chain has TRBV5-4 and TRBJ1-5; D uncertain. The CDR3 is made up of 13 amino acids. CDR1 is SGHNT, CDR2 YYREEE, per germline (reference sequence). Trimming pared 0 bases from V and 6 bases from J, leaving 7 bases between. The CDR3 reads CASSLEGGQPQHF. CDR3 nucleotide sequence: TGTGCCAGCAGCTTGGAAGGAGGTCAGCCCCAGCATTTT.

This chain uses TRBV7-9 with TRBJ2-5; TRBD1 aligns across 8 bases. V lost 5 bases, J lost 2 bases, and 4 bases stayed unmatched. The CDR3 has 14 residues. CDR1 and CDR2 (germline): SEHNR, FQNEAQ (reference sequence). The CDR3 coding sequence is TGTGCCAGCAGCCCAGGGACAGGACAAGAGACCCAGTACTTC. Translated: CASSPGTGQETQYF.

This sequence joins TRBV24-1 and TRBJ1-2; TRBD1 matches at 7 bases. Germline V gives CDR1 KGHDR, CDR2 SFDVKD. The ends lost 1 base at V and 7 bases at J; junction bases unmatched: 8. This CDR3 contains 15 residues. The CDR3 loop is CATSDFGRGELGYTF. DNA for the CDR3: TGTGCCACCAGTGATTTCGGCAGGGGGGAGCTTGGCTACACCTTC.

The rearrangement joins TRBV18 to TRBJ2-7; D gene unclear. The CDR3 covers 15 residues. The V gene lost 1 base and the J gene lost 2 bases, with 12 bases spanning the gap. Per the germline V gene, CDR1 is KGHSH and CDR2 is LQKENI. CDR3 DNA: TGTGCCAGCTCACCACGCCCCCCTGACACCTACGAGCAGTACTTC. It is translated as CASSPRPPDTYEQYF.

The rearrangement links TRBV5-1 to TRBJ1-1; possible D gene TRBD1, 5 bases. This CDR3 has 17 residues. Trimming stripped 0 bases from V and 0 bases from J, with 15 bases between. CDR1 is SGHRS and CDR2 is YFSETQ in the germline V gene. This CDR3 is CASSLGQGRYLNTEAFF. CDR3 DNA: TGCGCCAGCAGCTTGGGCCAGGGTCGATATCTGAACACTGAAGCTTTCTTT.

This chain uses TRBV6-5 with TRBJ1-2, with 7 bases aligning to TRBD1. J lost 6 bases, V lost 6 bases, and 7 bases had no gene match. The CDR3 totals 13 residues. The germline CDR1 and CDR2 sequences are MNHEY and SVGAGI. The CDR3 sequence: CASRTTGAHGYTF. The CDR3 nucleotides read TGTGCCAGCAGAACCACAGGGGCCCATGGCTACACCTTC.

V gene TRBV9 combines with J gene TRBJ1-1; D remains unclear. V was shortened by 0 bases and J by 2 bases, with 11 bases between the two germline ends. CDR1 is SGDLS, CDR2 YYNGEE, per germline. There are 15 residues in the CDR3. In DNA form, the CDR3 reads TGTGCCAGCAGCGTAGGTGGGGAGAGAAACACTGAAGCTTTCTTT. It codes for CASSVGGERNTEAFF.

This chain links TRBV30 with TRBJ2-5; a possible D gene is TRBD2 (5 bases). Trimming left V 4 bases short and J 4 bases short, with 16 bases between. CDR3 length: 14 residues. Germline CDR1 GTSNPN, CDR2 SVGIG (reference sequence). CDR3 in DNA: TGTGCCTGGACGCTCGGCCGGGCGGGAGAGACCCAGTACTTC. It is translated as CAWTLGRAGETQYF.

The chain recombines TRBV24-1 with TRBJ2-1; TRBD2 agrees at 8 bases. Germline-derived CDR1 and CDR2 are KGHDR and SFDVKD. V lost 1 base to trimming and J lost 1 base; unmatched junction nucleotides: 5. The CDR3 length is 17 residues. The CDR3 is CATSDFITGGSYNEQFF. Written as DNA, the CDR3 is TGTGCCACCAGTGATTTTATTACGGGAGGGTCCTACAATGAGCAGTTCTTC.

The chain recombines TRBV11-2 with TRBJ2-1, with 8 bases aligning to TRBD1. This CDR3 region has 16 residues. V lost 4 bases, J lost 3 bases, and 8 bases stayed unmatched. Germline assignment: CDR1 SGHAT and CDR2 FQNNGV. Here the CDR3 DNA reads TGTGCCAGCAGCTGGAGGTCCGGACAGGGCTACAATGAGCAGTTCTTC. Encoded protein: CASSWRSGQGYNEQFF.

Only one count was recorded for this clone. V usage is TRBV24-1 and J usage is TRBJ2-7, with D maybe TRBD2 (5 bases). V lost 9 bases, J lost 0 bases, and 17 bases lay in between. The CDR3 loop spans 15 amino acids. Per the germline V gene, CDR1 is KGHDR and CDR2 is SFDVKD. The CDR3 is CATSKPGTISYEQYF. In DNA, the CDR3 is TGTGCCACCTCGAAGCCGGGAACCATCTCCTACGAGCAGTACTTC.

V usage is TRBV16 and J usage is TRBJ1-5; TRBD1 might be the D (5 bases). V was pared by 3 bases and J by 4 bases, with 22 bases between. Germline V gene lookup returns CDR1 KGHSY and CDR2 FQNENV. The CDR3 totals 18 residues. The CDR3 DNA reads TGTGCCAGCAGCCAGGGAGGGGTTGGATGGGATCGGAATCAGCCCCAGCATTTT. Protein product: CASSQGGVGWDRNQPQHF.

This clone was counted once. CDR3 coding DNA: TGTGCCAGCTCTTACAGGGGAGTACCTGAAGCTTTCTTT. Translated, it gives CASSYRGVPEAFF. The chain links TRBV4-2 to TRBJ1-1; TRBD1 agrees at 7 bases. With V trimmed by 8 bases and J by 6 bases, 9 bases remained unmatched. Germline V gene sequence: CDR1 LGHNA, CDR2 YNFKEQ. CDR3 length: 13 amino acids.

The chain employs TRBV27 and TRBJ1-5; D might be TRBD1 (5 bases). V was clipped by 6 bases and J by 7 bases, with 13 bases between them. This CDR3 has 13 residues. Germline V gene data show CDR1 as MNHEY and CDR2 as SMNVEV (reference sequence). The CDR3 sequence is CASSPVGAQPQHF. CDR3 bases: TGTGCCAGCAGCCCTGTAGGGGCACAGCCCCAGCATTTT.

V usage is TRBV19 and J usage is TRBJ1-5; TRBD1 aligns across 8 bases. V dropped 4 bases and J dropped 7; count of bases not matched to a gene: 6. The germline V gene has CDR1 LNHDA and CDR2 SQIVND (reference sequence). The CDR3 is 14 residues long. CDR3 amino acids: CASSTGQVEQPQHF. The CDR3 nucleotides are TGTGCCAGTAGTACGGGACAGGTCGAGCAGCCCCAGCATTTT.

This sequence joins TRBV30 and TRBJ1-6; 7 positions agree with TRBD1. This CDR3 has 14 amino acids. CDR1 and CDR2 (germline): GTSNPN, SVGIG (reference sequence). The junction had 2 bases not matched to a gene; V was cut back by 2 bases and J by 4 bases. Here the CDR3 DNA reads TGTGCCTGGAGTACGGGACAGTATAATTCACCCCTCCACTTT. Encoded protein: CAWSTGQYNSPLHF.

CDR3 sequence reads: CASSVQGVVNEQFF. The CDR3 DNA reads TGTGCCAGCTCGGTTCAGGGGGTGGTCAATGAGCAGTTCTTC. V usage is TRBV18 and J usage is TRBJ2-1; 7 positions agree with TRBD1. J gave up 6 bases and V 6 bases, and 8 bases lay outside the gene matches. Germline V gene data show CDR1 as KGHSH and CDR2 as LQKENI. CDR3 size: 14 residues.

In the case of this clone: Other DNA variants within this sample encode the same CDR3. This chain uses TRBV2 with TRBJ1-6, with D possibly being TRBD1 (5 bases). This CDR3 region has 16 residues. CDR1 is SNHLY and CDR2 is FYNNEI in the germline V gene. The V and J ends lost 7 bases and 0 bases respectively, with 13 bases between them. In DNA form, the CDR3 reads TGTGCCAGCATAAGAGATAGGGGCTCCTATAATTCACCCCTCCACTTT. Its translation: CASIRDRGSYNSPLHF.

The gene calls are TRBV6-6 and TRBJ2-7; D not certain. There are 13 residues in the CDR3. The V end lost 7 bases, the J end lost 0 bases, and 10 bases lay between the germline ends. CDR1 and CDR2 (germline): MNHNY, SVGAGI (reference sequence). The CDR3 spells CASTRRSSYEQYF. In DNA, the CDR3 is TGTGCCAGCACCCGTAGAAGCTCCTACGAGCAGTACTTC.

This clone was found once. The chain links TRBV4-3 to TRBJ1-2; 7 positions match TRBD1. V gave up 3 bases and J gave up 7 bases; unmatched junction bases: 8. In germline, CDR1 is LGHNA, CDR2 YSLEER. This CDR3 has 14 residues. CDR3 bases: TGCGCCAGCAGCCAGGGGGTAGGGGGCGGTGGCTACACCTTC. Amino acid sequence: CASSQGVGGGGYTF.

The chain links TRBV14 to TRBJ1-6, with 7 bases identical to TRBD1. CDR3 length: 16 residues. The V gene end was trimmed by 4 bases and the J gene end by 10 bases; junction bases not matched to a gene: 13. CDR1 and CDR2 from the germline V gene are SGHDN and FVKESK. This chain's CDR3 is CASSPLTGSTGSPLHF. CDR3 bases: TGTGCCAGCAGCCCTTTGACAGGGTCCACGGGATCACCCCTCCACTTT.